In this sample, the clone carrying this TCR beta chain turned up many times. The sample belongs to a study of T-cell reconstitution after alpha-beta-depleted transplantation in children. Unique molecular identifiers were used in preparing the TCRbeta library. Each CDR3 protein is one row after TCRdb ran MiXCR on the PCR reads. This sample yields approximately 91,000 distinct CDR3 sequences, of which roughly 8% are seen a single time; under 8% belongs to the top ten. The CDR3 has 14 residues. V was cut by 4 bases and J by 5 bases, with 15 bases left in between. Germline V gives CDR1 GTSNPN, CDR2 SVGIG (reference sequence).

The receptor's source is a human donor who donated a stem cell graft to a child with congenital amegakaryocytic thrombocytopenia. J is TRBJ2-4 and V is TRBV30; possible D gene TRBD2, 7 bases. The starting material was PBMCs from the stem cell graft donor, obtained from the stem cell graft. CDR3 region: CAWKIRGAENIQYF. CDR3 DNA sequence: TGTGCCTGGAAAATTCGGGGGGCGGAAAACATTCAGTACTTC.